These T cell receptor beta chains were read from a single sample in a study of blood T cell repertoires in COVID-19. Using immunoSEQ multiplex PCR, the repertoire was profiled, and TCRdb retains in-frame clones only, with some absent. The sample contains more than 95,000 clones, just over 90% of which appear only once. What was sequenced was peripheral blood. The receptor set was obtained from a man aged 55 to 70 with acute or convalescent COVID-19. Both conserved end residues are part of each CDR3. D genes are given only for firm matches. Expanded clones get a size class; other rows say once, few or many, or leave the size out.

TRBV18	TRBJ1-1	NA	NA	CASFPSAPTGFDGYGTEAFF	TGTGCCAGTTTCCCAAGCGCACCTACAGGGTTTGACGGTTATGGGACTGAAGCTTTCTTT
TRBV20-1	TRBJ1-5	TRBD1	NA	CSASPLTGRPNQPQHF	TGCAGTGCTAGTCCCCTGACAGGGAGGCCCAATCAGCCCCAGCATTTT
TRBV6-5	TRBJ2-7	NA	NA	CASTPLGTNYEQYF	TGTGCCAGCACCCCCCTGGGGACAAACTACGAGCAGTACTTC
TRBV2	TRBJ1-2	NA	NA	CASSEFRGLNYGYTF	TGTGCCAGCAGTGAATTTAGGGGTTTAAACTATGGCTACACCTTC
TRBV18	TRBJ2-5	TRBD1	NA	CASSPGQGETQYF	TGTGCCAGCTCACCGGGACAGGGGGAGACCCAGTACTTC
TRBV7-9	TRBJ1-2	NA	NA	CASSHPPWADSNYGYTF	TGTGCCAGCAGTCATCCTCCCTGGGCAGATTCTAACTATGGCTACACCTTC
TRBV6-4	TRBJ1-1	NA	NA	CASSDSGGNPEAFF	TGTGCCAGCAGTGACTCAGGAGGGAACCCTGAAGCTTTCTTT
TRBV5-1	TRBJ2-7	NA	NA	CASSLRLDAYEQYF	TGCGCCAGCAGCTTGCGGCTAGATGCCTACGAGCAGTACTTC
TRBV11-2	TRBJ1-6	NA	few	CASSEWADRNNSPLHF	TGTGCCAGCAGCGAGTGGGCGGACAGAAACAATTCACCCCTCCACTTT
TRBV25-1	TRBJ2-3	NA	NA	CASSDGRGYRDTQYF	TGTGCCAGCAGCGACGGCAGGGGTTATAGGGATACGCAGTATTTT
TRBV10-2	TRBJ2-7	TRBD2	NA	CASIPSGGEVEQYF	TGCGCCAGCATCCCCTCGGGGGGGGAAGTCGAGCAGTACTTC
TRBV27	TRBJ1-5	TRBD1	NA	CASSSRTGTVNQPQHF	TGTGCCAGCAGTTCCAGGACAGGGACCGTCAATCAGCCCCAGCATTTT
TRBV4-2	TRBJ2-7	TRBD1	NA	CASSARTGTGPQQYF	TGTGCCAGCAGCGCTCGAACCGGGACAGGGCCCCAGCAGTACTTC
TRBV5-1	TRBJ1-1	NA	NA	CASSKGGINTEAFF	TGCGCCAGCAGCAAGGGAGGAATTAACACTGAAGCTTTCTTT
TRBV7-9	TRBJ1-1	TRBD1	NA	CASSHRGRGTEAFF	TGTGCCAGCAGCCACAGGGGGCGCGGGACTGAAGCTTTCTTT
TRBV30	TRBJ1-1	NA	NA	CAWIRWTEAFF	TGTGCCTGGATTCGGTGGACTGAAGCTTTCTTT
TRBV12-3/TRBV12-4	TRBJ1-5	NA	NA	CASRLKDNQPQHF	TGTGCCAGCAGACTAAAAGACAATCAGCCCCAGCATTTT
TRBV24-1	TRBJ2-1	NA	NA	CATSDGPSSYNEQFF	TGTGCCACCAGTGATGGGCCAAGCTCCTACAATGAGCAGTTCTTC
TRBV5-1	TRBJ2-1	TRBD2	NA	CASSPRLAGGPHNEQFF	TGCGCCAGCAGCCCTCGACTAGCGGGGGGGCCCCACAATGAGCAGTTCTTC
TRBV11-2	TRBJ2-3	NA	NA	CASEPPGNPQYF	TGTGCCAGCGAACCCCCAGGAAACCCGCAGTATTTT
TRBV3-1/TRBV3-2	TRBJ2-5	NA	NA	CASSQVEGMVTQYF	TGTGCCAGCAGCCAAGTGGAGGGTATGGTGACCCAGTACTTC
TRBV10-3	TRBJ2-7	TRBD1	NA	CAIRGQVIYEQYF	TGTGCCATCAGAGGACAGGTCATCTACGAGCAGTACTTC
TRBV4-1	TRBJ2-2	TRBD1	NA	CASSQKQGGPGELFF	TGCGCCAGCAGCCAAAAACAGGGGGGTCCCGGGGAGCTGTTTTTT
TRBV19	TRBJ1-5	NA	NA	CASSPPGGVNQPQHF	TGTGCCAGTAGTCCACCCGGGGGGGTTAATCAGCCCCAGCATTTT
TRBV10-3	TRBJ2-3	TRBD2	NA	CAIGRSSGATDTQYF	TGTGCCATCGGGAGGTCTAGCGGGGCAACAGATACGCAGTATTTT
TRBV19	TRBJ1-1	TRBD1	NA	CASSRTGVNTEAFF	TGTGCCAGTAGTAGGACAGGGGTGAACACTGAAGCTTTCTTT
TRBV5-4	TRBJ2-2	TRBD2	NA	CASSFGLAGSRGTGELFF	TGTGCCAGCAGCTTTGGACTAGCGGGTAGCCGAGGCACCGGGGAGCTGTTTTTT
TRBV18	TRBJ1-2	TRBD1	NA	CASSLDRAEDGYTF	TGTGCCAGCTCCTTGGACAGGGCTGAGGATGGCTACACCTTC
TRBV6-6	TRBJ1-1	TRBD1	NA	CASSYQGAVNTEAFF	TGTGCCAGCAGTTACCAGGGGGCCGTGAACACTGAAGCTTTCTTT
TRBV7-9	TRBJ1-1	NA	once	CASSLSALGHGRTEAFF	TGTGCCAGCAGCTTGTCGGCTTTGGGACACGGGCGTACTGAAGCTTTCTTT
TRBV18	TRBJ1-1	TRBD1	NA	CASSKQGANTEAFF	TGTGCCAGCTCAAAACAGGGGGCGAACACTGAAGCTTTCTTT
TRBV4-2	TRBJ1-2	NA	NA	CASSQDSSNYGYTF	TGTGCCAGCAGCCAAGATTCTTCTAACTATGGCTACACCTTC
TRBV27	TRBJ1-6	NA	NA	CASSAPSYNSPLHF	TGTGCCAGCAGTGCGCCCTCCTATAATTCACCCCTCCACTTT
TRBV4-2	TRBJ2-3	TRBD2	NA	CASSQYEYPASGGRDTQYF	TGTGCCAGCAGCCAATACGAGTATCCGGCTAGCGGGGGGCGAGATACGCAGTATTTT
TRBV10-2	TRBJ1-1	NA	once	CASSDWQKNTEAFF	TGCGCCAGCAGTGATTGGCAGAAGAACACTGAAGCTTTCTTT
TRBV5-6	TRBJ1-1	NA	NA	CASSSRQENTEAFF	TGTGCCAGCAGCTCCCGACAGGAGAACACTGAAGCTTTCTTT
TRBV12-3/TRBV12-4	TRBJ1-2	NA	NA	CASSSSGAPYTF	TGTGCCAGCAGTTCCTCTGGGGCTCCCTACACCTTC
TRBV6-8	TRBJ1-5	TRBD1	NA	CASSYSKDRALNQPQHF	TGTGCCAGCAGTTACTCCAAGGACAGGGCTCTCAATCAGCCCCAGCATTTT
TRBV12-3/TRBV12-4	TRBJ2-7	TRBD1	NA	CASSLRQGEQYF	TGTGCCAGCAGTCTCCGACAGGGCGAGCAGTACTTC
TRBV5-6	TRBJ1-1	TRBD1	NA	CASSLGQGPGDNTEAFF	TGTGCCAGCAGCCTTGGACAGGGGCCGGGGGACAACACTGAAGCTTTCTTT
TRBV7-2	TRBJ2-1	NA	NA	CASSLAYQANEQFF	TGTGCCAGCAGCTTAGCGTATCAAGCAAATGAGCAGTTCTTC
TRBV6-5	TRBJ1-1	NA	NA	CASSPGPNTEAFF	TGTGCCAGCAGCCCCGGTCCAAACACTGAAGCTTTCTTT
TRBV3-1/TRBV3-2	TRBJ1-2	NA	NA	CASSQVEGEYGYTF	TGTGCCAGCAGCCAAGTCGAGGGGGAGTATGGCTACACCTTC
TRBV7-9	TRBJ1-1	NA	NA	CASSSWGGSAEAFF	TGTGCCAGCAGCAGCTGGGGGGGTTCGGCTGAAGCTTTCTTT
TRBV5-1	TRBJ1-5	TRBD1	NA	CASSLGQAPNQPQHF	TGCGCCAGCAGCCTCGGACAGGCTCCCAATCAGCCCCAGCATTTT
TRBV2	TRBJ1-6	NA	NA	CASIYYRDSPLHF	TGTGCCAGCATATACTACAGGGATTCACCCCTCCACTTT
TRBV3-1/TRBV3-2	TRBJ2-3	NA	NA	CASSQGDSEDTQYF	TGTGCCAGCAGCCAAGGGGACTCCGAAGATACGCAGTATTTT
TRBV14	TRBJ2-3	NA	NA	CASSQVGTGACYF	NA